The entry below gives a single TCR beta chain sequence along with its context. The CDR3 spans 14 residues. In germline, CDR1 is MNHNY, CDR2 SVGAGI (reference sequence). V lost 6 bases and J lost 0, with 8 bases in between. This sample is drawn from a study of shared clonotypes between healthy human individuals. The donor population consisted of healthy HIV-negative adults with no recent acute infections or vaccinations. Sequenced by immunoSEQ multiplex PCR; TCRdb stores in-frame clones only, minus some. The data hold about 1.5 million clones, with about 98% observed a single time. The receptor was isolated from a young man in good health. The sample consisted of naive CD4+ T cells sorted from blood. The sample's subset: CD45RA+ positively selected. The rearrangement uses TRBV6-6 and TRBJ2-2; no clear D. The CDR3 DNA is TGTGCCAGCAGACCGGTGTCGAACACCGGGGAGCTGTTTTTT. Protein sequence: CASRPVSNTGELFF.